The 13 T cell receptor beta chains listed next were all sequenced from one sample in a study of OX40 agonist ivuxolimab in advanced cancers. Method: immunoSEQ multiplex PCR; TCRdb's copy keeps in-frame clones and lacks some. Of about 32,000 clones in the sample, roughly four fifths are singletons; the top ten hold around 20%. The sequences come from CD4+ or CD8+ T cells sorted from blood, collected in a trial of the OX40 agonist ivuxolimab. The origin of the receptors is an adult with an advanced solid tumor such as melanoma, head and neck, liver or kidney cancer.

The chain combines TRBV4-1 with TRBJ2-7; 8 bases line up with TRBD1. Germline CDR1 MGHRA, CDR2 YSYEKL. There are 17 residues in the CDR3. J was trimmed by 3 bases and V by 0 bases; bases with no gene match: 10. Here the CDR3 reads CASSQDQGAGLRYEQYF. The CDR3 DNA reads TGCGCCAGCAGCCAAGATCAGGGGGCAGGGTTACGCTACGAGCAGTACTTC.

The chain joins TRBV4-2 to TRBJ2-1; D is unresolved. V was pared by 5 bases and J by 2 bases, with 16 bases between. The CDR3 runs to 16 residues. The V gene's germline CDR1 is LGHNA and CDR2 YNFKEQ. In DNA form, the CDR3 reads TGTGCCAGCAGCTTGTCCCCAGGTTACGCCTACAATGAGCAGTTCTTC. It specifies CASSLSPGYAYNEQFF.

The chain joins TRBV6-1 to TRBJ2-4; TRBD1 matches at 8 bases. From germline, CDR1 is MNHNS and CDR2 SASEGT. This CDR3 spans 13 amino acids. V lost 4 bases to trimming and J lost 7 bases; unmatched junction nucleotides: 3. This CDR3 reads CASSGTGINIQYF. The CDR3 DNA reads as TGTGCCAGCAGTGGGACAGGGATCAACATTCAGTACTTC.

The chain is built from TRBV18 and TRBJ1-1, with D hard to call. Germline CDR1 KGHSH, CDR2 LQKENI. This CDR3 has 13 amino acids. V lost 4 bases and J 0 bases, leaving 6 bases between the germline ends. Written as DNA, the CDR3 is TGTGCCAGCTCACAAGAGCTGAACACTGAAGCTTTCTTT. Protein: CASSQELNTEAFF.

This clone is a singleton in its sample. The chain couples TRBV7-9 to TRBJ2-7, with D possibly TRBD2 on 6 matching bases. Germline V CDR1 and CDR2: SEHNR, FQNEAQ (reference sequence). Trimming removed 5 bases at V and 1 base at J, with 12 bases between. The length of the CDR3 is 14 residues. The CDR3 bases are TGTGCCAGCAGCGTCCCCGGGAGTTCCTACGAGCAGTACTTC. This translates into CASSVPGSSYEQYF.

The rearrangement uses TRBV4-1 and TRBJ1-6, with D hard to call. The V end lost 1 base, the J end lost 6 bases, and 19 bases lay between the germline ends. This CDR3 has 18 amino acids. CDR1 and CDR2 from the germline V gene are MGHRA and YSYEKL. DNA for the CDR3: TGCGCCAGCAGCCAAGTTTGGTGGGAACCCTCGGGTAATTCACCCCTCCACTTT. It codes for CASSQVWWEPSGNSPLHF.

The rearrangement uses TRBV28 and TRBJ2-7; 12 nucleotides match TRBD2. Germline V lookup: CDR1 MDHEN, CDR2 SYDVKM. CDR3 length: 15 residues. The V segment lost 2 bases and the J segment 6 bases; nucleotides outside the gene matches: 5. CDR3 sequence reads: CASSLASGRALEQYF. The CDR3 DNA reads as TGTGCCAGCAGTTTAGCTAGCGGGAGGGCGCTCGAGCAGTACTTC.

The chain links TRBV27 to TRBJ2-7, with a tentative D call TRBD1 (6 bases). From germline, CDR1 is MNHEY and CDR2 SMNVEV (reference sequence). There are 13 residues in the CDR3. V lost 7 bases to trimming and J lost 5 bases, with 15 bases between them. CDR3 in DNA: TGTGCCAGCATTGGGCAGGGGCTCCACGAGCAGTACTTC. It encodes CASIGQGLHEQYF.

In regard to this clone: Other DNA sequences in the same sample also yield this CDR3. The chain carries TRBV6-1 and TRBJ1-5; 7 bases map to TRBD1. The germline gives CDR1 MNHNS, CDR2 SASEGT. The CDR3 is 14 amino acids. After removal of 6 bases from V and 3 bases from J, the junction contained 5 bases not matched to a gene. Here the CDR3 DNA reads TGTGCCAGCAGAGCCGGGACAGTCAATCAGCCCCAGCATTTT. It specifies CASRAGTVNQPQHF.

This chain uses TRBV6-1 with TRBJ1-2; D is ambiguous. Germline loops: CDR1 MNHNS, CDR2 SASEGT. The CDR3 runs 11 residues. Trimming took 10 bases from V and 2 from J, leaving 8 bases between them. CDR3 sequence reads: CANKGNYGYTF. In nucleotides, the CDR3 is TGTGCCAACAAGGGAAACTATGGCTACACCTTC.

The chain employs TRBV5-1 and TRBJ2-7; 12 positions agree with TRBD1. Per germline, CDR1 SGHRS and CDR2 YFSETQ. Trimming cost V 3 bases and J 5 bases; bases outside gene matches: 9. There are 16 residues in the CDR3. The CDR3 coding sequence is TGCGCCAGCAGCTGGGGGACAGGGGGCGATCGGCACGAGCAGTACTTC. Amino acids: CASSWGTGGDRHEQYF.

In this sample, this clone turned up a few times. This rearrangement joins TRBV4-3 to TRBJ1-2; 9 bases agree with TRBD1. Germline CDR1 LGHNA, CDR2 YSLEER. The CDR3 covers 17 residues. With 3 bases clipped from V and 8 bases from J, the junction kept 16 bases outside the gene matches. CDR3 in amino acids: CASSHALGTGRASGYTF. The DNA of the CDR3 is TGCGCCAGCAGCCATGCCCTAGGGACAGGGAGAGCGTCGGGCTACACCTTC.

The chain has TRBV21-1 and TRBJ2-3. TRBV21-1 is assigned pseudogene status. The CDR3 contains 24 residues. The CDR3 region is CASSKCYSPFRNTQKTGPLSARDF. DNA of the CDR3: TGTGCCAGCAGCAAGTGTTATTCCCCTTTCCGCAACACACAAAAAACCGGGCCACTCTCTGCACGCGACTTT.